This TCR beta chain was captured by sequencing in a study of shared clonotypes between healthy human individuals. Study-wide results and caveats: Even with large depth, rarefaction showed that sorted-subset sequencing was incomplete. Among the subsets, naive ones generally showed larger estimated richness than memory ones.

Sequencing used immunoSEQ multiplex PCR; TCRdb keeps in-frame clones, though not all of them. This table has about 2 million clones, about 95% appearing once. This clone has just one count. What it recognizes is unknown. Naive-designated CD8 cells lacked CD45RO, were positively enriched for CCR7, and omitted terminally differentiated effector memory CD45RA+ cells. J lost 13 bases, V lost 0 bases, and 9 bases had no gene match. The CDR3 runs to 16 residues. Germline-derived CDR1 and CDR2 are MNHEY and SVGAGI. The sequencing input was naive CD8+ T cells sorted from blood. The sequence was obtained from a young man in good health. The V call is TRBV6-5, the J call TRBJ2-1, with 13 positions matching TRBD2. The CDR3 DNA is TGTGCCAGCAGTTACTCGACTAGCGGGGGGCCGGACGAACAGTTCTTC. Protein: CASSYSTSGGPDEQFF.